The rows below give T cell receptor beta chains drawn from one sample of a study of OX40 agonist ivuxolimab in advanced cancers. TCRdb keeps only in-frame clones here, not all; method: immunoSEQ multiplex PCR. The profile shows tens of thousands of clones, 87% of them singletons. Sequencing used CD4+ or CD8+ T cells sorted from blood, obtained in a trial of the OX40 agonist ivuxolimab. Every receptor here comes from an adult with an advanced solid tumor such as melanoma, head and neck, liver or kidney cancer. CDR3s include the opening cysteine and the closing phenylalanine or tryptophan.

V: TRBV27
length: 15
CDR3: CASRSSGYSQETQYF

V: TRBV6-6
length: 15
CDR3: CASSYSATGGYGYTF

V: TRBV5-6
length: 12
CDR3: CASSFLGNEQFF

V: TRBV11-2
length: 13
CDR3: CASSFTANNEQFF

V: TRBV10-3
length: 13
CDR3: CASAGDRSYEQYF

V: TRBV18
length: 14
CDR3: CASSPLTVNQPQHF

V: TRBV6-5
length: 15
CDR3: CASRRGLAGTDTQYF

V: TRBV7-2
length: 15
CDR3: CASSLGGTGRDEQYF

V: TRBV15
length: 15
CDR3: CATGHFAIKNEKLFF

V: TRBV10-3
length: 13
CDR3: CAISRDSEDEQYF

V: TRBV7-6
length: 14
CDR3: CASSPGPGRNTIYF

V: TRBV30
length: 13
CDR3: CAWREDVRTEAFF

V: TRBV5-1
length: 15
CDR3: CASSLAQRIGETQYF

V: TRBV4-2
length: 17
CDR3: CASSQDIGGAEGNGYTF

V: TRBV10-3
length: 14
CDR3: CAITEGEGDYGYTF

V: TRBV7-9
length: 16
CDR3: CASSFSPDRLNTEAFF

V: TRBV18
length: 15
CDR3: CASSPEAYSNQPQHF

V: TRBV4-3
length: 16
CDR3: CASSQDKGGYTGELFF

V: TRBV6-1
length: 17
CDR3: CASSEAWDRGLYNEQFF

V: TRBV7-8
length: 15
CDR3: CASSSQGGSYNEQFF

V: TRBV13
length: 13
CDR3: CASSFVGQLEAFF

V: TRBV7-8
length: 14
CDR3: CASSLERDQETQYF

V: TRBV4-2
length: 16
CDR3: CASSHLTGQKDTEAFF

V: TRBV6-6
length: 16
CDR3: CASSLGQAATNEKLFF

V: TRBV4-1
length: 13
CDR3: CASSQKLEGTQYF

V: TRBV5-1
length: 14
CDR3: CASSLADRDAGYTF

V: TRBV7-9
length: 17
CDR3: CASSLSGTGEKSGELFF

V: TRBV7-2
length: 13
CDR3: CASSLASPYEQYF